These 17 T cell receptor beta chains came from one sample sequenced in a study of blood T cell repertoires in COVID-19. Clones were sequenced by immunoSEQ multiplex PCR, and TCRdb holds only the in-frame ones, with some missing. The sample comprises about 240,000 clones, 80% to 85% of which are singletons, and 8.2% rests with the top ten. Material for sequencing was peripheral blood. The source is a woman of 80 years or more with COVID-19, enrolled during active disease.

On this clone: This same CDR3 is encoded by further DNA sequences in the sample. The J gene is TRBJ2-1, the V gene TRBV19; TRBD2 is a possible D gene (5 bases). This CDR3 has 14 amino acids. CDR1 and CDR2 from the germline V gene are LNHDA and SQIVND (reference sequence). The germline V and J ends were trimmed by 1 base and 4 bases, with 8 bases remaining between them. This CDR3 reads CASSIVGAYNEQFF. The CDR3 nucleotides read TGTGCCAGTAGTATAGTGGGAGCATACAATGAGCAGTTCTTC.

A single count supports this clone. V usage is TRBV7-9 and J usage is TRBJ1-6; TRBD1 is a possible D gene (5 bases). The CDR3 runs 13 residues. Germline CDR1 and CDR2: SEHNR and FQNEAQ (reference sequence). V lost 1 base, J lost 9 bases, and 7 bases lay in between. The CDR3 coding sequence is TGTGCCAGCAGCTTAGATGGGGCTTCACCCCTCCACTTT. Translating it yields CASSLDGASPLHF. Together with reference TRBV7-9 and TRBJ1-6, the CDR3 gives the full variable domain: DTGVSQNPRHKITKRGQNVTFRCDPISEHNRLYWYRQTLGQGPEFLTYFQNEAQLEKSRLLSDRFSAERPKGSFSTLEIQRTEQGDSAMYLCASSLDGASPLHFGNGTRLTVT.

This clone was counted between two and nine times. The V call is TRBV25-1, the J call TRBJ2-1, with a tentative D call TRBD2 (7 bases). Germline V gives CDR1 MGHDK, CDR2 SYGVNS. V shed 0 bases and J shed 5 bases, with 11 bases lying between them. The CDR3 covers 15 residues. CDR3: CASSEYEGGNNEQFF. In nucleotides, the CDR3 is TGTGCCAGCAGTGAATATGAGGGGGGGAACAATGAGCAGTTCTTC.

CDR3 loop: CSVSTSSTDTQYF. DNA for the CDR3: TGCAGCGTTTCCACGAGTAGCACAGATACGCAGTATTTT. This rearrangement joins TRBV29-1 to TRBJ2-3; no clear D. Per germline, CDR1 SQVTM and CDR2 ANQGSEA. The CDR3 length is 13 residues. Trimming left V 5 bases short and J 0 bases short, with 9 bases between.

The chain recombines TRBV4-2 with TRBJ2-3; no reliable D call. The CDR3 covers 13 residues. Trimming shortened V by 0 bases and J by 4 bases, and 5 bases separated the two germline ends. Germline assignment: CDR1 LGHNA and CDR2 YNFKEQ. This CDR3 is CASSQEQADTQYF. Written as DNA, the CDR3 is TGTGCCAGCAGCCAAGAACAAGCAGATACGCAGTATTTT.

The V call is TRBV28, the J call TRBJ2-1, with 8 positions matching TRBD1. Germline V lookup: CDR1 MDHEN, CDR2 SYDVKM. This CDR3 contains 17 residues. V dropped 6 bases and J dropped 3; count of bases not matched to a gene: 13. Written as DNA, the CDR3 is TGTGCCAGCAGCAAATTCGGACAGGGAGGATTCTACAATGAGCAGTTCTTC. Protein product: CASSKFGQGGFYNEQFF.

J is TRBJ1-2 and V is TRBV10-3; D remains ambiguous. Per the germline V gene, CDR1 is ENHRY and CDR2 is SYGVKD. This CDR3 is 13 amino acids long. The V and J ends lost 10 bases and 2 bases respectively, with 14 bases between them. The CDR3 reads CATLDSSNYGYTF. DNA of the CDR3: TGTGCCACCTTGGACTCATCCAACTATGGCTACACCTTC.

The chain carries TRBV19 and TRBJ1-1; D remains ambiguous. In germline, CDR1 is LNHDA, CDR2 SQIVND (reference sequence). The V gene lost 0 bases and the J gene lost 0 bases, with 8 bases spanning the gap. There are 15 residues in the CDR3. The CDR3 bases are TGTGCCAGTAGTATAGAGGGCAGAGTGAACACTGAAGCTTTCTTT. Amino acid sequence: CASSIEGRVNTEAFF.

V is TRBV4-1 and J is TRBJ1-1, with D unclear. Trimming took 1 base from V and 8 from J, leaving 14 bases between them. The CDR3 contains 14 residues. The germline CDR1 and CDR2 sequences are MGHRA and YSYEKL. Here the CDR3 DNA reads TGCGCCAGCAGCCAAGGGTGGACTTTAGGGGAAGCTTTCTTT. It translates to CASSQGWTLGEAFF.

The rearrangement joins TRBV3-1 (or the pseudogene TRBV3-2) to TRBJ2-1; 7 positions match TRBD2. The CDR3 loop spans 15 amino acids. Unmatched junction bases numbered 3, after V lost 2 bases and J lost 2 bases. Germline V lookup: CDR1 LGHDT, CDR2 YNNKEL (reference sequence). This CDR3 reads CASSQNSGPYNEQFF. The DNA for the CDR3 is TGTGCCAGCAGCCAAAATAGCGGGCCCTACAATGAGCAGTTCTTC.

This chain uses TRBV19 with TRBJ2-6, with D perhaps TRBD1 (6 bases). The CDR3 is 19 residues long. Germline CDR1 LNHDA, CDR2 SQIVND (reference sequence). V lost 5 bases, J lost 0 bases, and 20 bases lay in between. In DNA, the CDR3 is TGTGCCAGTAGTTTCCCGGGACACCTAGGTCTCTCTGGGGCCAACGTCCTGACTTTC. Its translation is CASSFPGHLGLSGANVLTF.

Concerning this clone itself: A read error may produce the germline difference seen at one junction end. V gene TRBV14 combines with J gene TRBJ2-5; D uncertain. Germline CDR1 SGHDN, CDR2 FVKESK. The CDR3 length is 12 residues. The CDR3 nucleotides are TGTGCCAGCAGCCAAGCTCAAGCGACCCAGTACTTC. Translating gives CASSQAQATQYF.

V is TRBV24-1 and J is TRBJ2-1, with 8 bases aligning to TRBD1. Losses at the gene ends were 4 bases for V and 9 bases for J; bases not matched to a gene: 10. The CDR3 consists of 15 residues. CDR1 and CDR2 (germline): KGHDR, SFDVKD. CDR3 loop: CATSESRGLSSEQFF. The CDR3 DNA reads TGTGCCACCAGTGAGTCCAGGGGGCTTTCGAGTGAGCAGTTCTTC.

The V gene is TRBV7-9, the J gene TRBJ2-7; D may be TRBD2 (7 bases). The CDR3 length is 14 residues. V was shortened by 2 bases and J by 1 base, with 9 bases between the two germline ends. Looked up from germline, CDR1 is SEHNR and CDR2 is FQNEAQ (reference sequence). CDR3 bases: TGTGCCAGCAGCTTAAAGGGGGGGTCCTACGAGCAGTACTTC. This sequence encodes CASSLKGGSYEQYF.

The chain joins TRBV4-1 to TRBJ1-5; D may be TRBD1 (5 bases). Trimming took 1 base from V and 4 from J, leaving 11 bases between them. Germline-derived CDR1 and CDR2 are MGHRA and YSYEKL. The CDR3 sequence is 15 residues long. The CDR3 is CASSQAGQLNQPQHF. The CDR3 nucleotides read TGCGCCAGCAGCCAAGCAGGGCAGCTGAATCAGCCCCAGCATTTT.

The chain uses TRBV7-3 and TRBJ2-5; weak D call: TRBD2 (5 bases). Germline V gene lookup returns CDR1 SGHTA and CDR2 FQGTGA. CDR3 length: 13 residues. The ends were cut back, 0 bases at V and 5 bases at J, with 7 bases in the middle. The CDR3 region has the DNA TGTGCCAGCAGCTTAACTAGCGTTGAGACCCAGTACTTC. Translating it yields CASSLTSVETQYF.

This chain connects TRBV4-2 to TRBJ1-3, with D hard to call. The CDR3 contains 15 residues. Germline CDR1 reads LGHNA; CDR2 reads YNFKEQ. The V end lost 0 bases, the J end lost 1 base, and 7 bases lay between the germline ends. The CDR3 DNA reads TGTGCCAGCAGCCAAGAAGAGGGATCTGGAAACACCATATATTTT. Translating it yields CASSQEEGSGNTIYF.